The entry that follows covers one TCR beta chain sequence. This CDR3 region has 13 residues. The germline gives CDR1 MNHEY, CDR2 SMNVEV (reference sequence). V shed 2 bases and J shed 10 bases, with 14 bases lying between them. Profiling relied on immunoSEQ multiplex PCR, and the TCRdb table lists in-frame clones only, not all of them. The repertoire holds roughly 190,000 clones, about 92% seen once, with roughly 3.9% in the top ten. The data stem from a study of T cell responses to AZD1222 COVID-19 vaccine. The clonotype comes from an adult in good health. The rearrangement uses TRBV27 and TRBJ1-1; D is uncertain. The specimen comprised peripheral blood, sampled on day 0 of AZD1222 vaccination. CDR3 sequence reads: CASSLSPDTSAFF. As DNA, the CDR3 is TGTGCCAGCAGTTTAAGTCCAGATACTTCAGCTTTCTTT.